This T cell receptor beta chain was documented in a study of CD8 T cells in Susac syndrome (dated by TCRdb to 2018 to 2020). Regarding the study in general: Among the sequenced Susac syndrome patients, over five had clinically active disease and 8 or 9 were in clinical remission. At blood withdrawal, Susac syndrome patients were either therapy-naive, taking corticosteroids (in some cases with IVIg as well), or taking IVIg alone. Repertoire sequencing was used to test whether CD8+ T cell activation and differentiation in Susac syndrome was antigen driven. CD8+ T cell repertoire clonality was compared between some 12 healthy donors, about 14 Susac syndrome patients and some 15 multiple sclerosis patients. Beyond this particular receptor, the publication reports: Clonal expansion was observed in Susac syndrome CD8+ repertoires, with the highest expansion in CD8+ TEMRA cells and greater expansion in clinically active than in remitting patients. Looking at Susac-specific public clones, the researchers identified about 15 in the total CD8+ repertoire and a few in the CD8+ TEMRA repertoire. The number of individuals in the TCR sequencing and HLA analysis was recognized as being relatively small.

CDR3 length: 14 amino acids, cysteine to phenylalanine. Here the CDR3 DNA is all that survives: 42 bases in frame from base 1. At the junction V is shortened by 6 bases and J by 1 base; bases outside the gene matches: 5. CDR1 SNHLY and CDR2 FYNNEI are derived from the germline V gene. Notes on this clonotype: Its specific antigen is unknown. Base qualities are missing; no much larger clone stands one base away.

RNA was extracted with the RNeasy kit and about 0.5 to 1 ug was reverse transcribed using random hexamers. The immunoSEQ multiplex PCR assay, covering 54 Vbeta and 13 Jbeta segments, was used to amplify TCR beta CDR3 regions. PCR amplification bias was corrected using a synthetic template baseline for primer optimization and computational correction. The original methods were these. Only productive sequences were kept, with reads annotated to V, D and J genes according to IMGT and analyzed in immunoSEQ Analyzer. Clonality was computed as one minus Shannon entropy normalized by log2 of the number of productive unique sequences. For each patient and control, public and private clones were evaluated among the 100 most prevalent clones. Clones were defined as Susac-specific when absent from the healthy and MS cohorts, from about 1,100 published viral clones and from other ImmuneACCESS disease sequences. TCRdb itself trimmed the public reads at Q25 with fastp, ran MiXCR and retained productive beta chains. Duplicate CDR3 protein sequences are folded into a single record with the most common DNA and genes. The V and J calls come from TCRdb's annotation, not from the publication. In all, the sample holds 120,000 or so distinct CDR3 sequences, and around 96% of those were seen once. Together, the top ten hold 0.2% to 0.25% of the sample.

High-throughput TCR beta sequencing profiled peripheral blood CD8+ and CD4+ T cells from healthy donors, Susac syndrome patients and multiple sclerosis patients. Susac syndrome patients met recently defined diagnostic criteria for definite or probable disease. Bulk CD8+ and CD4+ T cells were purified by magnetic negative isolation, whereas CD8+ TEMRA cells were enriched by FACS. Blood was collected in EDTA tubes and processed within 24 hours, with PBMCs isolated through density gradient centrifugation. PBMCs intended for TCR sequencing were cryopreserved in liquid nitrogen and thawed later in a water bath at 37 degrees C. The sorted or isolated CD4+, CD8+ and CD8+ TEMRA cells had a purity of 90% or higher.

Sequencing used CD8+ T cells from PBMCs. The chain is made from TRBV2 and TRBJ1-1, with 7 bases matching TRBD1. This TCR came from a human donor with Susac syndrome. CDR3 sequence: CASSQRQGNTEAFF. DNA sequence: TGTGCCAGCAGCCAGAGACAGGGGAACACTGAAGCTTTCTTT.